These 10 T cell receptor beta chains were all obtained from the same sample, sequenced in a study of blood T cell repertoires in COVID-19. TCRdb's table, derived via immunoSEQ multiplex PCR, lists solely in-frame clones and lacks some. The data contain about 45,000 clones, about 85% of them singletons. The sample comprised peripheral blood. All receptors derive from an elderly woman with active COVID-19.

This CDR3 reads CASGKTSTDTQYF. As DNA, the CDR3 is TGTGCCAGCGGTAAGACTTCCACAGATACGCAGTATTTT. The chain is built from TRBV28 and TRBJ2-3; the D is unclear. V was trimmed by 8 bases and J by 2 bases, leaving 11 bases between them. The CDR3 runs to 13 residues. In germline, CDR1 is MDHEN, CDR2 SYDVKM.

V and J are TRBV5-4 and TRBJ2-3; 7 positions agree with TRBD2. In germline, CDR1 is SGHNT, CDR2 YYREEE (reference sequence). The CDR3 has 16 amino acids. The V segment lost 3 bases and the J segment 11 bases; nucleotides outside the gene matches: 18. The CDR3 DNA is TGTGCCAGCAGCTCGTCACTAGTGGGCCCGGGGGGAGTGCAGTATTTT. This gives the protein CASSSSLVGPGGVQYF.

CDR3 nucleotides: TGTGCCAGCAGCTTAGAGCGTGCAACCGGGGAGCTGTTTTTT. Its translation: CASSLERATGELFF. The genes are TRBV11-2 and TRBJ2-2; no definite D call. Germline V CDR1 and CDR2: SGHAT, FQNNGV. V was trimmed by 0 bases and J by 5 bases, leaving 7 bases between them. The CDR3 is 14 residues long.

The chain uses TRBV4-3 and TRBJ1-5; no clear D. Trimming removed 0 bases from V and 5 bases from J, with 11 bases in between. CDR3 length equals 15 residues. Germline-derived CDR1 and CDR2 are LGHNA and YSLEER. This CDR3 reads CASSQEISGDQPQHF. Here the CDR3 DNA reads TGCGCCAGCAGCCAAGAGATCAGCGGAGATCAGCCCCAGCATTTT.

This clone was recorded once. The CDR3 region has the DNA TGTGCCTGGAGGGACAGGGGGAGCACTGAAGCTTTCTTT. Protein: CAWRDRGSTEAFF. The chain joins TRBV30 to TRBJ1-1; TRBD1 aligns across 10 bases. Looked up from germline, CDR1 is GTSNPN and CDR2 is SVGIG (reference sequence). This CDR3 region has 13 residues. The V segment lost 3 bases and the J segment 4 bases; nucleotides outside the gene matches: 2.

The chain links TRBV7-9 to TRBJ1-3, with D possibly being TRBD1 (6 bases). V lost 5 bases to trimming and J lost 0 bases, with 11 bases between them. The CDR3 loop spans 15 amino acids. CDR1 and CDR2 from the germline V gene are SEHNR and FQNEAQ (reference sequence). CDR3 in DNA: TGTGCCAGCAGCCATTACAGGGTCTCTGGAAACACCATATATTTT. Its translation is CASSHYRVSGNTIYF.

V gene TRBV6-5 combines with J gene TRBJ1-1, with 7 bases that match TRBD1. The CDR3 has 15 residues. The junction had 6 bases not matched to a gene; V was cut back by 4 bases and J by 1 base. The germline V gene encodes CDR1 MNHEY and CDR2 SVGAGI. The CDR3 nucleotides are TGTGCCAGCAGTTCGACAGGGCGGGCGAACACTGAAGCTTTCTTT. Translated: CASSSTGRANTEAFF.

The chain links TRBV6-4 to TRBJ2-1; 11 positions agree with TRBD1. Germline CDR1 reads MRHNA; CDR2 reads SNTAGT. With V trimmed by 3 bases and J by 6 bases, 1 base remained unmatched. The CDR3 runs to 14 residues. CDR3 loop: CASSEGTGGNEQFF. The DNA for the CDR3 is TGTGCCAGCAGTGAAGGGACAGGGGGCAATGAGCAGTTCTTC.

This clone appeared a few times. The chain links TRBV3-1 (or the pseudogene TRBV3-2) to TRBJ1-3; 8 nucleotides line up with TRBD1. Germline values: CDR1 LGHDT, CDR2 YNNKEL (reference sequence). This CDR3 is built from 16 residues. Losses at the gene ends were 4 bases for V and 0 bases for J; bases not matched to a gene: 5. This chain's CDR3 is CASSLRQGSSGNTIYF. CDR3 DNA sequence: TGTGCCAGCAGCCTACGACAGGGGAGCTCTGGAAACACCATATATTTT.

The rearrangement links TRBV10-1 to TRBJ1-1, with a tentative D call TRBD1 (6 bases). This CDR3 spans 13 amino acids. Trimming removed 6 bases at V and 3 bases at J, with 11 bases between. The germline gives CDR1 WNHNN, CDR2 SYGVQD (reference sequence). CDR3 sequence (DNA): TGCGCCAGCAGCGATAACAGGGACACTGAAGCTTTCTTT. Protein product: CASSDNRDTEAFF.